One TCR beta chain is described in this entry. Its cognate antigen is unknown. This record comes from a study of cytomegalovirus exposure and HLA in healthy donors. Study-wide results and limits: A subsequent analysis found that TCR clusters from the first cohort also tended to co-occur in the roughly 120 validation repertoires, with 90% to 95% of cluster scores above 0. A classifier reportedly called cytomegalovirus status with high sensitivity and specificity.

This CDR3 is 14 amino acids long. Germline V gives CDR1 SGHDT, CDR2 YYEEEE. V was trimmed by 0 bases and J by 3 bases, leaving 7 bases between them. Only in-frame clones appear in the TCRdb table, and some are missing; sequencing was by immunoSEQ multiplex PCR. This table holds roughly 150,000 clones, less than 90% found once. The study drew the donors from its approximately 120-subject validation cohort, separate from the approximately 700-subject first cohort. The chain combines TRBV5-6 with TRBJ1-5, with TRBD1 as a possible D gene (5 bases). This TCR was recovered from a woman in her late teens or twenties in good health and CMV-seropositive. The specimen sequenced was PBMCs. The CDR3 here is CASSLDRINQPQHF. In DNA, the CDR3 is TGTGCCAGCAGCTTGGACAGGATCAATCAGCCCCAGCATTTT.